What follows are 20 T cell receptor beta chains derived from one specimen sequenced in a study of post-analysis software for immune sequencing data (dated by TCRdb to the mid-2010s). Study-wide conclusions, independent of this receptor: Patients showed significantly higher frequencies than controls for several TRBV segments, among them TRBV5-6, TRBV5-1 and TRBV20-1.

Antigen specificity for these receptors is unknown. The library was built by means of PCR. The sample was run on an Illumina HiSeq 2500. Unique molecular identifiers were incorporated into TCR beta cDNA libraries to reduce PCR and sequencing biases. The public reads were reanalyzed by TCRdb: fastp trimming at Q25, MiXCR alignment, in-frame beta chains only. Rows with one shared CDR3 protein collapse into an entry with the most common genes and DNA. This sample holds fewer than 850,000 distinct CDR3 sequences; 30% were observed only once. Together, the top ten hold 0.56% of the sample. The material sequenced was blood. These receptors all stem from a girl aged 5-17 years with multiple sclerosis.

This clonotype has more than one count but fewer than ten. The V call is TRBV28, the J call TRBJ2-5, with TRBD1 matching 7 bases. The CDR3 is 12 amino acids. Germline loops: CDR1 MDHEN, CDR2 SYDVKM. V dropped 8 bases and J dropped 3; count of bases not matched to a gene: 3. This CDR3 reads CASGQEKETQYF. The CDR3 region has the DNA TGTGCCAGCGGACAGGAAAAAGAGACCCAGTACTTC.

The V gene is TRBV5-1, the J gene TRBJ2-1; D possibly uses TRBD1 or TRBD2 (6 bases each). The CDR3 extends over 14 amino acids. Germline V gives CDR1 SGHRS, CDR2 YFSETQ. Trimming took off 1 base at V and 5 bases at J, with 10 bases between the two ends. The CDR3 here is CASSLTGGNNEQFF. CDR3 coding DNA: TGCGCCAGCAGCTTGACCGGGGGCAACAATGAGCAGTTCTTC.

The J gene is TRBJ1-5, the V gene TRBV7-9; the D gene is possibly TRBD1 (5 bases). V was clipped by 5 bases and J by 3 bases, with 14 bases between them. CDR1 and CDR2 from the germline V gene are SEHNR and FQNEAQ (reference sequence). This CDR3 region has 15 residues. The CDR3 reads CASSPADRSNQPQHF. In nucleotides, the CDR3 is TGTGCCAGCAGCCCAGCCGACAGATCCAATCAGCCCCAGCATTTT.

This clonotype turned up a few times. The rearrangement links TRBV20-1 to TRBJ2-3; 9 nucleotides agree with TRBD2. The V and J ends lost 6 bases and 2 bases, in that order; junction bases with no gene match: 6. The CDR3 has 14 residues. Per the germline V gene, CDR1 is DFQATT and CDR2 is SNEGSKA (reference sequence). CDR3 sequence: CSADLAGLTDTQYF. In nucleotides, the CDR3 is TGCAGTGCGGATCTAGCGGGACTCACAGATACGCAGTATTTT.

This chain links TRBV4-3 with TRBJ2-3, with D possibly TRBD1 on 6 matching bases. This CDR3 comprises 15 residues. Between the trimmed V and J ends, which lost 1 base and 6 bases, there was a span of 14 bases. The germline V gene has CDR1 LGHNA and CDR2 YSLEER. The CDR3 sequence: CASSQGTGMTDTQYF. The CDR3 region has the DNA TGCGCCAGCAGCCAAGGCACAGGGATGACGGATACGCAGTATTTT.

The rearrangement uses TRBV5-1 and TRBJ2-3, with TRBD2 as a possible D gene (5 bases). Germline CDR1 and CDR2: SGHRS and YFSETQ. The CDR3 spans 14 residues. The V and J ends lost 5 bases and 7 bases respectively, with 17 bases between them. The CDR3 sequence: CASSVSPNGNTQYF. The CDR3 DNA sequence: TGCGCCAGCAGTGTCTCCCCAAACGGGAATACGCAGTATTTT.

This rearrangement joins TRBV2 to TRBJ1-1; 8 bases align to TRBD1. This CDR3 is built from 13 residues. V trimming: 7 bases; J trimming: 5 bases; junction bases outside the gene matches: 6. Per germline, CDR1 SNHLY and CDR2 FYNNEI. The CDR3 sequence is CASMIDRGTEAFF. CDR3 DNA: TGTGCCAGCATGATAGACAGGGGAACTGAAGCTTTCTTT.

This chain joins TRBV11-2 and TRBJ1-1; D gene ambiguous. The CDR3 runs to 15 residues. V was cut by 2 bases and J by 0 bases, with 10 bases left in between. The germline V gene has CDR1 SGHAT and CDR2 FQNNGV. CDR3 protein: CASSLQRHVNTEAFF. The DNA for the CDR3 is TGTGCCAGCAGCTTACAGCGGCACGTGAACACTGAAGCTTTCTTT.

The chain employs TRBV21-1 and TRBJ2-7; TRBD1, the D gene given by the table, was not confirmed from the DNA. TRBV21-1 is recorded as a pseudogene. This CDR3 is built from 18 residues. The CDR3 sequence: CASSFLKTPGQGDYEQYF. CDR3 coding DNA: TGTGCCAGCAGTTTTCTAAAAACTCCGGGACAGGGGGACTACGAGCAGTACTTC.

This clonotype was picked up a small number of times. V gene TRBV28 combines with J gene TRBJ2-1; maybe TRBD1 (6 bases). Germline V gene lookup returns CDR1 MDHEN and CDR2 SYDVKM. Trimming stripped 10 bases from V and 4 bases from J, with 17 bases between. The CDR3 consists of 14 residues. The CDR3 bases are TGTGCCACTGAAAACCGGGACATTTACAATGAGCAGTTCTTC. Its translation is CATENRDIYNEQFF.

The chain carries TRBV6-5 and TRBJ2-7, with D perhaps assigned TRBD1 or TRBD2 (5 bases each). Germline V gene lookup returns CDR1 MNHEY and CDR2 SVGAGI. The CDR3 covers 18 residues. V was shortened by 2 bases and J by 3 bases, with 23 bases between the two germline ends. In DNA, the CDR3 is TGTGCCAGCAGTTACGACCGAATCAGGGACCTGCGATTCTACGAGCAGTACTTC. Translating gives CASSYDRIRDLRFYEQYF.

Many counts were recorded for this clonotype. CDR3 DNA: TGTGCCAGTCGGGACAGGGAGGGAGGCTACACCTTC. Translating it yields CASRDREGGYTF. The chain has TRBV6-5 and TRBJ1-2; 9 bases are shared with TRBD1. The CDR3 extends over 12 amino acids. The junction had 7 bases not matched to a gene; V was cut back by 9 bases and J by 8 bases. Germline assignment: CDR1 MNHEY and CDR2 SVGAGI.

This clonotype was seen a few times. V and J are TRBV7-2 and TRBJ2-7; 12 nucleotides agree with TRBD2. This CDR3 region has 17 residues. The V gene's germline CDR1 is SGHTA and CDR2 FQGNSA. With 6 bases clipped from V and 3 bases from J, the junction kept 12 bases outside the gene matches. In nucleotides, the CDR3 is TGTGCCAGCAGTTCGTCAGGGTGGACTAGCGGGGACTACGAGCAGTACTTC. As protein: CASSSSGWTSGDYEQYF. Together with reference TRBV7-2 and TRBJ2-7, the CDR3 gives the full variable domain: GAGVSQSPSNKVTEKGKDVELRCDPISGHTALYWYRQSLGQGLEFLIYFQGNSAPDKSGLPSDRFSAERTGGSVSTLTIQRTQQEDSAVYLCASSSSGWTSGDYEQYFGPGTRLTVT.

This clonotype was seen only a few times. The genes are TRBV20-1 and TRBJ2-7; D is uncertain. Trimming took 2 bases from V and 5 from J, leaving 10 bases between them. This CDR3 is 12 amino acids long. The V gene's germline CDR1 is DFQATT and CDR2 SNEGSKA (reference sequence). The CDR3 DNA reads as TGCAGTGCTAGACCGGTTAGTAACGAGCAGTACTTC. It encodes CSARPVSNEQYF.

With respect to this clonotype: The conserved final phenylalanine or tryptophan is absent from the CDR3, which likely points to a read error. The V gene is TRBV4-2, the J gene TRBJ2-7; D is perhaps TRBD2 (5 bases). This CDR3 comprises 14 residues. The germline V gene has CDR1 LGHNA and CDR2 YNFKEQ. Between the trimmed V and J ends, which lost 1 base and 3 bases, there was a span of 10 bases. In DNA, the CDR3 is TGTGCCAGCAGCCAAGGGGCCGGAGGCTACGAGCAGTACTGC. Amino acids: CASSQGAGGYEQYC.

The table lists this clonotype with many counts. The gene calls are TRBV5-1 and TRBJ2-7; D unresolved. From germline, CDR1 is SGHRS and CDR2 YFSETQ. With 0 bases removed from V and 2 bases from J, the gap between germline ends came to 21 bases. CDR3 size: 18 residues. CDR3 nucleotides: TGCGCCAGCAGCTTGGCCTCGGGCCCTGGTACGTACCCCTACGAGCAGTACTTC. This codes for CASSLASGPGTYPYEQYF.

V usage is TRBV7-2 and J usage is TRBJ2-5; the D gene is possibly TRBD2 (7 bases). The J call may be wrong; the DNA end is better matched by TRBJ2-7. CDR1 and CDR2 from the germline V gene are SGHTA and FQGNSA. This CDR3 has 13 amino acids. CDR3 region: CASKAGHNYEQYF. The CDR3 nucleotides are TGTGCCAGCAAAGCGGGACACAACTACGAGCAGTACTTC.

This clonotype was observed a handful of times. V gene TRBV5-1 combines with J gene TRBJ2-1; D remains unclear. V was shortened by 0 bases and J by 5 bases, with 9 bases between the two germline ends. The CDR3 covers 14 residues. Germline CDR1 SGHRS, CDR2 YFSETQ. CDR3 nucleotide sequence: TGCGCCAGCAGCTTGGGTGTGGGTAACAATGAGCAGTTCTTC. Encoded protein: CASSLGVGNNEQFF.

The V gene is TRBV20-1, the J gene TRBJ2-3, with 7 bases that match TRBD1. V dropped 2 bases and J dropped 5; count of bases not matched to a gene: 7. Germline values: CDR1 DFQATT, CDR2 SNEGSKA (reference sequence). The length of the CDR3 is 14 residues. The CDR3 protein is CSARSEAGGDTQYF. Here the CDR3 DNA reads TGCAGTGCTAGATCTGAGGCAGGGGGAGATACGCAGTATTTT.

This clonotype was counted a few times. The chain carries TRBV19 and TRBJ2-6; 8 bases map to TRBD1. V was clipped by 5 bases and J by 2 bases; unmatched bases: 5. Germline CDR1 reads LNHDA; CDR2 reads SQIVND (reference sequence). The CDR3 sequence is 16 residues long. Written as DNA, the CDR3 is TGTGCCAGTAGTGGGACAGGTTTTCCTGGGGCCAACGTCCTGACTTTC. Translating gives CASSGTGFPGANVLTF.